The next 21 T cell receptor beta chains were all read from a single sample in a study of cytomegalovirus exposure and HLA in healthy donors. The study ran its PCR with 60 Vbeta and 13 Jbeta primers. The repertoire was sequenced with immunoSEQ multiplex PCR; TCRdb's copy has only in-frame clones and lacks some. The repertoire includes just over 150,000 clones, more than 75% of them detected once, and roughly 2.1% sits in the top ten. The sequencing input was PBMCs. These receptors were obtained from a man between 18 and 35 years old in good health and CMV-seropositive.

The chain links TRBV2 to TRBJ1-2; D is undetermined. V was clipped by 2 bases and J by 0 bases, with 7 bases between them. The CDR3 sequence is 14 residues long. The germline CDR1 and CDR2 sequences are SNHLY and FYNNEI. The CDR3 region has the DNA TGTGCCAGCAGTGAACAGACAACTAACTATGGCTACACCTTC. It translates to CASSEQTTNYGYTF. Full variable domain (remainder filled in from reference TRBV2 and TRBJ1-2): EPEVTQTPSHQVTQMGQEVILRCVPISNHLYFYWYRQILGQKVEFLVSFYNNEISEKSEIFDDQFSVERPDGSNFTLKIRSTKLEDSAMYFCASSEQTTNYGYTFGSGTRLTVV.

This chain links TRBV6-4 with TRBJ2-2; D not certain. Trimming stripped 5 bases from V and 4 bases from J, with 11 bases between. Germline V CDR1 and CDR2: MRHNA, SNTAGT. There are 14 residues in the CDR3. The CDR3 region is CASSFSHGTGELFF. DNA for the CDR3: TGTGCCAGCAGTTTCTCTCACGGCACCGGGGAGCTGTTTTTT.

The chain joins TRBV5-1 to TRBJ2-1; 7 nucleotides agree with TRBD2. Germline lookup yields CDR1 SGHRS and CDR2 YFSETQ. The trim removed 4 bases at V and 1 base at J, leaving 5 bases unmatched. The length of the CDR3 is 15 residues. This chain's CDR3 is CASSLGLGSYNEQFF. The CDR3 DNA follows: TGCGCCAGCAGCCTTGGACTAGGATCCTACAATGAGCAGTTCTTC.

Notes on this clone: An end of the junction does not agree with germline; a read error may underlie this. The genes are TRBV7-2 and TRBJ1-2; tentative D call: TRBD1 (6 bases). Germline lookup yields CDR1 SGHTA and CDR2 FQGNSA. The CDR3 loop spans 14 amino acids. The CDR3 DNA is TGTGCCAGCAGCCCTGCGGACAGATACTACGGCTACACCTTC. Its protein product is CASSPADRYYGYTF.

This chain uses TRBV15 with TRBJ1-2; 10 positions agree with TRBD1. The ends lost 6 bases at V and 4 bases at J; junction bases unmatched: 8. Germline V gene sequence: CDR1 LNHNV, CDR2 YYDKDF (reference sequence). The CDR3 length is 15 residues. CDR3 residues: CATSGGTGAAYGYTF. DNA of the CDR3: TGTGCCACCAGTGGAGGGACAGGGGCGGCCTATGGCTACACCTTC.

J is TRBJ1-2 and V is TRBV27; 8 bases are a match to TRBD1. The CDR3 has 14 residues. V lost 7 bases, J lost 4 bases, and 8 bases stayed unmatched. The V gene's germline CDR1 is MNHEY and CDR2 SMNVEV (reference sequence). DNA for the CDR3: TGTGCCAGCAAAGAGGACAGGGTTTCCTATGGCTACACCTTC. It yields the protein CASKEDRVSYGYTF.

The chain has TRBV7-9 and TRBJ2-5; TRBD2 agrees at 8 bases. J lost 5 bases, V lost 0 bases, and 5 bases had no gene match. The CDR3 consists of 15 residues. From germline, CDR1 is SEHNR and CDR2 FQNEAQ (reference sequence). The CDR3 loop reads CASSLAAGGRETQYF. CDR3 in DNA: TGTGCCAGCAGCTTAGCCGCGGGGGGCCGGGAGACCCAGTACTTC.

This sequence joins TRBV5-4 and TRBJ2-1, with 8 bases identical to TRBD2. The J segment lost 0 bases and the V segment lost 1 base, leaving 3 bases of the junction unmatched. The CDR3 length is 16 residues. CDR1 and CDR2 (germline): SGHNT, YYREEE (reference sequence). The CDR3 nucleotides are TGTGCCAGCAGCTTGCCCGGGACTAGCTCCTACAATGAGCAGTTCTTC. Protein product: CASSLPGTSSYNEQFF.

The chain uses TRBV6-5 and TRBJ2-1; tentatively, D is TRBD1 (5 bases). Germline V lookup: CDR1 MNHEY, CDR2 SVGAGI. V was pared by 7 bases and J by 0 bases, with 13 bases between. This CDR3 spans 15 amino acids. The CDR3, as DNA: TGTGCCAGCACTCAGAGTAGGGGCTCCTACAATGAGCAGTTCTTC. Residues: CASTQSRGSYNEQFF.

The rearrangement uses TRBV4-1 and TRBJ1-2; TRBD1 aligns across 7 bases. The CDR3 extends over 17 amino acids. Losses at the gene ends were 4 bases for V and 7 bases for J; bases not matched to a gene: 18. CDR1 is MGHRA, CDR2 YSYEKL, per germline. CDR3 coding DNA: TGCGCCAGCAGCCCACCCTACAGGGGCTCATCGCTACTTGGCTACACCTTC. It yields the protein CASSPPYRGSSLLGYTF.

This chain links TRBV10-3 with TRBJ2-6, with 10 bases fitting TRBD1. CDR3 length equals 15 residues. The V gene end was trimmed by 6 bases and the J gene end by 4 bases; junction bases not matched to a gene: 3. Germline lookup yields CDR1 ENHRY and CDR2 SYGVKD. For the CDR3, the DNA is TGTGCCATCAGGGGACAGGGGACAGGGGCCAACGTCCTGACTTTC. This encodes CAIRGQGTGANVLTF.

The rearrangement links TRBV5-1 to TRBJ2-7; no definite D call. V lost 4 bases to trimming and J lost 6 bases, with 20 bases between them. CDR1 and CDR2 (germline): SGHRS, YFSETQ. This CDR3 contains 15 residues. The CDR3 reads CASSPDTSPLPEQYF. The CDR3 region has the DNA TGCGCCAGCAGCCCTGACACTTCCCCTCTACCCGAGCAGTACTTC.

The genes are TRBV19 and TRBJ1-5, with TRBD1 identical over 8 bases. The germline CDR1 and CDR2 sequences are LNHDA and SQIVND (reference sequence). The CDR3 runs to 13 residues. Trimming removed 6 bases from V and 8 bases from J; junction bases left unmatched: 6. The CDR3 sequence is CASRMTGAEPQHF. As DNA, the CDR3 is TGTGCCAGTAGGATGACAGGGGCAGAGCCCCAGCATTTT.

The rearrangement joins TRBV5-1 to TRBJ2-2; 8 nucleotides agree with TRBD1. The trim removed 4 bases at V and 4 bases at J, leaving 3 bases unmatched. CDR3 length equals 14 residues. The germline CDR1 and CDR2 sequences are SGHRS and YFSETQ. The CDR3 sequence is CASSVGQATGELFF. CDR3 nucleotide sequence: TGCGCCAGCAGCGTGGGACAGGCCACCGGGGAGCTGTTTTTT.

The chain is built from TRBV6-1 and TRBJ1-1, with 9 positions matching TRBD1. CDR1 is MNHNS, CDR2 SASEGT, per germline. After removal of 6 bases from V and 2 bases from J, the junction contained 7 bases not matched to a gene. The CDR3 is 15 residues long. CDR3 sequence (DNA): TGTGCCAGCAGCCTGGACAGGGGACTTAACACTGAAGCTTTCTTT. This gives the protein CASSLDRGLNTEAFF.

The rearrangement uses TRBV7-9 and TRBJ2-7, with 8 bases aligning to TRBD1. The CDR3 runs 15 residues. J gave up 7 bases and V 6 bases, and 14 bases lay outside the gene matches. In germline, CDR1 is SEHNR, CDR2 FQNEAQ (reference sequence). This chain's CDR3 is CASRNIQGVPLEQYF. The DNA of the CDR3 is TGTGCCAGCAGGAATATACAGGGGGTGCCGTTGGAGCAGTACTTC.

This clone was seen only a few times. The V gene is TRBV9, the J gene TRBJ1-1, with unresolved D. This CDR3 is 13 amino acids long. CDR1 and CDR2 from the germline V gene are SGDLS and YYNGEE. Trimming cost V 0 bases and J 4 bases, with 7 bases left between them. The CDR3 nucleotides are TGTGCCAGCAGCGTAGACAGTATCACTGAAGCTTTCTTT. Protein: CASSVDSITEAFF. The whole variable domain, remainder taken from reference TRBV9 and TRBJ1-1, is DSGVTQTPKHLITATGQRVTLRCSPRSGDLSVYWYQQSLDQGLQFLIQYYNGEERAKGNILERFSAQQFPDLHSELNLSSLELGDSALYFCASSVDSITEAFFGQGTRLTVV.

The rearrangement joins TRBV4-3 to TRBJ2-7; tentative D call: TRBD1 (6 bases). The V end lost 1 base, the J end lost 0 bases, and 10 bases lay between the germline ends. The CDR3 is made up of 15 amino acids. Germline lookup yields CDR1 LGHNA and CDR2 YSLEER. The CDR3: CASSQVTGFSYEQYF. As DNA, the CDR3 is TGCGCCAGCAGCCAAGTTACAGGGTTCTCCTACGAGCAGTACTTC.

The chain links TRBV6-1 to TRBJ1-5, with D possibly being TRBD1 (5 bases). The germline V gene has CDR1 MNHNS and CDR2 SASEGT. The CDR3 runs to 13 residues. With 8 bases removed from V and 7 bases from J, the gap between germline ends came to 15 bases. CDR3 loop: CASSPRQGQPQHF. CDR3 DNA: TGTGCCAGCTCCCCGCGGCAGGGCCAGCCCCAGCATTTT.

The chain has TRBV4-1 and TRBJ2-7; TRBD1 aligns across 8 bases. Trimming removed 4 bases from V and 5 bases from J; junction bases left unmatched: 1. CDR3 length equals 12 residues. Germline V gene data show CDR1 as MGHRA and CDR2 as YSYEKL. This CDR3 is CASSPDRDEQYF. CDR3 DNA sequence: TGCGCCAGCAGCCCGGACAGGGACGAGCAGTACTTC.

This sequence joins TRBV10-3 and TRBJ1-2; D is perhaps TRBD1 (6 bases). Trimming pared 8 bases from V and 7 bases from J, leaving 20 bases between. CDR1 is ENHRY and CDR2 is SYGVKD in the germline V gene. This CDR3 region has 14 residues. The CDR3: CAIRGRTQGTGYTF. DNA of the CDR3: TGTGCCATCCGGGGACGGACACAGGGTACTGGCTACACCTTC.